These 22 T cell receptor beta chains were sequenced from one sample in a study of shared clonotypes between healthy human individuals. Method: immunoSEQ multiplex PCR; TCRdb's copy keeps in-frame clones and lacks some. This sample yields hundreds of thousands of clones, of which around 96% are seen a single time; more than 0.3% belongs to the top ten. The sequenced sample was memory CD8+ T cells sorted from blood. Subset reported: CD45RO+ cells pooled with CCR7-negative TemRA cells. All receptors come from a man younger than 40 in good health.

This chain joins TRBV5-6 and TRBJ2-7; D remains ambiguous. The CDR3 spans 15 residues. With 0 bases removed from V and 5 bases from J, the gap between germline ends came to 15 bases. CDR1 and CDR2 (germline): SGHDT, YYEEEE. Here the CDR3 DNA reads TGTGCCAGCAGCTTGGGCCTGGGTGTACTGAACGAGCAGTACTTC. Its translation is CASSLGLGVLNEQYF.

The chain links TRBV10-1 to TRBJ2-7, with TRBD2 identical over 9 bases. The germline CDR1 and CDR2 sequences are WNHNN and SYGVQD (reference sequence). The CDR3 runs 14 residues. J was trimmed by 7 bases and V by 8 bases; bases with no gene match: 12. The CDR3 DNA reads TGCGCCAGCTGTGGGCGGGAGGGGTCGTGGGAGCAGTACTTC. Its protein is CASCGREGSWEQYF.

As to this clone: The sample contains more than one DNA sequence encoding this CDR3. The chain is built from TRBV5-1 and TRBJ2-5, with D perhaps TRBD1 (6 bases). Between the trimmed V and J ends, which lost 4 bases and 5 bases, there was a span of 9 bases. CDR1 is SGHRS, CDR2 YFSETQ, per germline. This CDR3 spans 12 amino acids. CDR3 residues: CASSLRGETQYF. CDR3 nucleotide sequence: TGCGCCAGCAGCCTCAGGGGTGAGACCCAGTACTTC.

The gene calls are TRBV5-1 and TRBJ2-5; TRBD2 agrees at 7 bases. The CDR3 consists of 17 residues. J gave up 1 base and V 1 base, and 10 bases lay outside the gene matches. From germline, CDR1 is SGHRS and CDR2 YFSETQ. The CDR3 nucleotides are TGCGCCAGCAGCTTGTGGGGTGGGGGGGTACTCCAAGAGACCCAGTACTTC. The encoded protein is CASSLWGGGVLQETQYF.

A remark on this clone: Other DNA sequences in the sample encode the same CDR3. The chain has TRBV30 and TRBJ1-5, with 8 bases matching TRBD1. J lost 4 bases, V lost 2 bases, and 1 base had no gene match. CDR1 is GTSNPN and CDR2 is SVGIG in the germline V gene (reference sequence). This CDR3 is 13 amino acids long. CDR3 DNA sequence: TGTGCCTGGAGTCGACAGGGGAATCAGCCCCAGCATTTT. This sequence encodes CAWSRQGNQPQHF. The whole variable domain, filled in from reference TRBV30 and TRBJ1-5, reads SQTIHQWPATLVQPVGSPLSLECTVEGTSNPNLYWYRQAAGRGLQLLFYSVGIGQISSEVPQNLSASRPQDRQFILSSKKLLLSDSGFYLCAWSRQGNQPQHFGDGTRLSIL.

This sequence joins TRBV28 and TRBJ2-7, with 9 bases that match TRBD1. Trimming at V came to 5 bases and at J to 2 bases, leaving 7 bases not matched to a gene. Germline CDR1 and CDR2: MDHEN and SYDVKM. This CDR3 has 15 residues. The CDR3 protein is CASSVGGTGTYEQYF. The CDR3 DNA sequence: TGTGCCAGCAGTGTTGGAGGGACAGGGACCTACGAGCAGTACTTC. The full variable domain, completed using reference TRBV28 and TRBJ2-7, is DVKVTQSSRYLVKRTGEKVFLECVQDMDHENMFWYRQDPGLGLRLIYFSYDVKMKEKGDIPEGYSVSREKKERFSLILESASTNQTSMYLCASSVGGTGTYEQYFGPGTRLTVT.

This clone has only one observation. This rearrangement joins TRBV19 to TRBJ2-7; D possibly uses TRBD1 or TRBD2 (6 bases each). The germline gives CDR1 LNHDA, CDR2 SQIVND (reference sequence). The ends were cut back, 6 bases at V and 2 bases at J, with 14 bases in the middle. CDR3 length: 14 residues. The CDR3 loop reads CASRNREATYEQYF. The CDR3 nucleotides are TGTGCCAGTAGGAACAGGGAGGCCACCTACGAGCAGTACTTC. Drawing the rest from reference TRBV19 and TRBJ2-7, the complete variable domain is DGGITQSPKYLFRKEGQNVTLSCEQNLNHDAMYWYRQDPGQGLRLIYYSQIVNDFQKGDIAEGYSVSREKKESFPLTVTSAQKNPTAFYLCASRNREATYEQYFGPGTRLTVT.

This clone was seen once. The chain uses TRBV28 and TRBJ2-7, with D perhaps TRBD2 (5 bases). Germline lookup yields CDR1 MDHEN and CDR2 SYDVKM. V was trimmed by 5 bases and J by 7 bases, leaving 18 bases between them. CDR3 length equals 14 residues. The DNA of the CDR3 is TGTGCCAGCAGTCCACCGGGGATACCTGGGGAGCAGTACTTC. It specifies CASSPPGIPGEQYF. Full variable domain (outside the CDR3, taken from reference TRBV28 and TRBJ2-7): DVKVTQSSRYLVKRTGEKVFLECVQDMDHENMFWYRQDPGLGLRLIYFSYDVKMKEKGDIPEGYSVSREKKERFSLILESASTNQTSMYLCASSPPGIPGEQYFGPGTRLTVT.

The chain joins TRBV18 to TRBJ2-2; 14 bases align to TRBD2. From germline, CDR1 is KGHSH and CDR2 LQKENI. This CDR3 spans 18 amino acids. V was clipped by 4 bases and J by 0 bases; unmatched bases: 4. CDR3: CASSRLAGGPPNTGELFF. The CDR3 bases are TGTGCCAGCTCACGACTAGCGGGAGGGCCCCCGAACACCGGGGAGCTGTTTTTT.

The gene calls are TRBV7-2 and TRBJ2-1; 13 bases map to TRBD2. Germline CDR1 is SGHTA and CDR2 is FQGNSA. The CDR3 is 17 amino acids. Trimming at V came to 5 bases and at J to 2 bases, leaving 6 bases not matched to a gene. The CDR3 protein is CASSTRTSGRTYNEQFF. CDR3 DNA: TGTGCCAGCAGCACACGGACTAGCGGGAGAACCTACAATGAGCAGTTCTTC.

This chain uses TRBV10-3 with TRBJ1-2; D ambiguous. V was cut by 0 bases and J by 4 bases, with 0 bases left in between. Germline lookup yields CDR1 ENHRY and CDR2 SYGVKD. The CDR3 has 11 amino acids. For the CDR3, the DNA is TGTGCCATCAGTGAGTCCTATGGCTACACCTTC. Amino acid sequence: CAISESYGYTF.

Points on this clone: This same CDR3 is encoded by further DNA sequences in the sample. The rearrangement joins TRBV27 to TRBJ2-7, with unresolved D. There are 13 residues in the CDR3. Germline values: CDR1 MNHEY, CDR2 SMNVEV (reference sequence). The ends were cut back, 5 bases at V and 1 base at J, with 9 bases in the middle. The DNA for the CDR3 is TGTGCCAGCAGTCTTAGAGGTTCCTACGAGCAGTACTTC. Translated: CASSLRGSYEQYF.

About this clone: Lacking the conserved final phenylalanine or tryptophan, this CDR3 likely reflects a read error. The DNA is omitted, as the CDR3 cannot be located on it reliably, and the CDR3 follows TCRdb's listing. V usage is TRBV20-1 and J usage is TRBJ2-7; TRBD2 reflects the table's D call only, with no check against the DNA. The germline gives CDR1 DFQATT, CDR2 SNEGSKA (reference sequence). The CDR3 spans 8 residues, counting both ends. CDR3 residues: CSARDEAL.

V usage is TRBV28 and J usage is TRBJ2-5; no clear D. Trimming took 5 bases from V and 3 from J, leaving 7 bases between them. The germline V gene has CDR1 MDHEN and CDR2 SYDVKM. This CDR3 region has 12 residues. CDR3 sequence reads: CASSVIEETQYF. The CDR3 DNA sequence: TGTGCCAGCAGTGTGATAGAAGAGACCCAGTACTTC.

DNA for the CDR3: TGTGCCAGCAGTCCCAAGAGGACAGTCGCCTACGAGCAGTACTTC. It specifies CASSPKRTVAYEQYF. The chain has TRBV6-6 and TRBJ2-7, with D tentatively TRBD1 (6 bases). This CDR3 has 15 amino acids. V lost 5 bases and J 2 bases, leaving 16 bases between the germline ends. CDR1 is MNHNY, CDR2 SVGAGI, per germline (reference sequence).

The rearrangement joins TRBV25-1 to TRBJ1-1; no clear D. V was clipped by 3 bases and J by 8 bases, with 10 bases between them. This CDR3 spans 12 amino acids. The germline gives CDR1 MGHDK, CDR2 SYGVNS. The CDR3, as DNA: TGTGCCAGCAGTGACCTCAAGGGCGAAGCTTTCTTT. Protein: CASSDLKGEAFF. The full variable domain, with the rest looked up from reference TRBV25-1 and TRBJ1-1, is EADIYQTPRYLVIGTGKKITLECSQTMGHDKMYWYQQDPGMELHLIHYSYGVNSTEKGDLSSESTVSRIRTEHFPLTLESARPSHTSQYLCASSDLKGEAFFGQGTRLTVV.

The chain uses TRBV29-1 and TRBJ1-1, with a possible D match to TRBD1 (5 bases). CDR1 and CDR2 (germline): SQVTM, ANQGSEA. V lost 6 bases, J lost 0 bases, and 11 bases lay in between. The CDR3 is 13 amino acids. CDR3 nucleotides: TGCAGCGTGGGGGGTAGGCTGAACACTGAAGCTTTCTTT. It codes for CSVGGRLNTEAFF. Complete variable domain (other parts from reference TRBV29-1 and TRBJ1-1): SAVISQKPSRDICQRGTSLTIQCQVDSQVTMMFWYRQQPGQSLTLIATANQGSEATYESGFVIDKFPISRPNLTFSTLTVSNMSPEDSSIYLCSVGGRLNTEAFFGQGTRLTVV.

This clone is a singleton in its sample. The sample contains more than one DNA sequence encoding this CDR3. V gene TRBV6-1 combines with J gene TRBJ2-1; D remains ambiguous. Germline-derived CDR1 and CDR2 are MNHNS and SASEGT. Trimming cost V 6 bases and J 7 bases, with 13 bases left between them. This CDR3 comprises 13 residues. The CDR3 region is CASSHGQTNEQFF. The CDR3 coding sequence is TGTGCCAGCAGCCACGGGCAGACTAATGAGCAGTTCTTC.

CDR3 nucleotide sequence: TGTGCCAGCAGCTTCCGACTGACAACTGAAGCTTTCTTT. The encoded protein is CASSFRLTTEAFF. The chain carries TRBV11-3 and TRBJ1-1, with D uncertain. CDR3 length equals 13 residues. Germline V lookup: CDR1 SGHNT, CDR2 YENEEA. Deletions cut 3 bases from V and 5 bases from J, with 10 bases between.

The rearrangement links TRBV4-2 to TRBJ2-1; D is unresolved. The CDR3 contains 12 residues. Germline CDR1 LGHNA, CDR2 YNFKEQ. V dropped 6 bases and J dropped 1 base, with 4 bases sitting between them. As DNA, the CDR3 is TGTGCCAGCAGAATGTCCTACAATGAGCAGTTCTTC. It yields the protein CASRMSYNEQFF.

The chain links TRBV19 to TRBJ2-1; no reliable D call. Trimming left V 4 bases short and J 7 bases short, with 5 bases between. This CDR3 contains 11 residues. Germline CDR1 reads LNHDA; CDR2 reads SQIVND (reference sequence). CDR3 in DNA: TGTGCCAGTAGTACGACGAATGAGCAGTTCTTC. Its protein product is CASSTTNEQFF. Supplemented by reference TRBV19 and TRBJ2-1, the full variable domain reads DGGITQSPKYLFRKEGQNVTLSCEQNLNHDAMYWYRQDPGQGLRLIYYSQIVNDFQKGDIAEGYSVSREKKESFPLTVTSAQKNPTAFYLCASSTTNEQFFGPGTRLTVL.

V usage is TRBV15 and J usage is TRBJ2-3; tentative D call: TRBD2 (5 bases). The V gene lost 0 bases and the J gene lost 2 bases, with 9 bases spanning the gap. CDR3 length: 15 residues. CDR1 LNHNV and CDR2 YYDKDF come from the germline V gene (reference sequence). The CDR3 bases are TGTGCCACCAGCAGAGATGACGGACTCACAGATACGCAGTATTTT. Translation: CATSRDDGLTDTQYF.